This T cell receptor beta chain was profiled in a study of shared clonotypes between healthy human individuals. Overall study: CD4 naive and CD4 memory each took three plates per donor, while CD8 naive took two and CD8 memory one. Whole-study results and caveats: Estimated richness values were generally larger in naive subsets than in memory subsets. Tissues were not sampled, only blood, and their repertoires likely differ.

The germline V gene encodes CDR1 SGHVS and CDR2 FNYEAQ. CDR3 length: 13 residues. Between the trimmed V and J ends, which lost 2 bases and 5 bases, there was a span of 7 bases. Sequencing was performed with immunoSEQ multiplex PCR; in TCRdb, only in-frame clones are kept and a portion is missing. The data show 90,000 to 150,000 clones, about 63% seen once. Note on this clone: Antigen: not known.

The chain uses TRBV7-6 and TRBJ1-3, with D hard to call. This TCR was recovered from a woman aged 25 to 45 in good health. Sequences were obtained from memory CD8+ T cells sorted from blood. As for subset: CD45RO+ cells pooled with CCR7-negative TemRA cells. The CDR3 DNA follows: TGTGCCAGCAGCTTAAAAGTTAGAAACACCATATATTTT. It encodes CASSLKVRNTIYF.